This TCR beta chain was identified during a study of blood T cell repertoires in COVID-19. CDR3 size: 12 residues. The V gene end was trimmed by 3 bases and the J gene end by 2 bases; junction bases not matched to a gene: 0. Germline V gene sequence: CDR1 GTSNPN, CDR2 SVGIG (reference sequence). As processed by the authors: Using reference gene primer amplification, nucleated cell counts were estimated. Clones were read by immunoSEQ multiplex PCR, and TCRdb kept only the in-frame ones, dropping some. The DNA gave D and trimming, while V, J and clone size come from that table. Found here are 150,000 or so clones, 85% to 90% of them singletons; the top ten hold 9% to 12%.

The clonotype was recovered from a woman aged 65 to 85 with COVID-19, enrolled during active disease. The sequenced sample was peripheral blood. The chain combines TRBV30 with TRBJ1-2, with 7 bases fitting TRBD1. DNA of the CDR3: TGTGCCTGGAGACAGGGGAACTATGGCTACACCTTC. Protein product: CAWRQGNYGYTF.